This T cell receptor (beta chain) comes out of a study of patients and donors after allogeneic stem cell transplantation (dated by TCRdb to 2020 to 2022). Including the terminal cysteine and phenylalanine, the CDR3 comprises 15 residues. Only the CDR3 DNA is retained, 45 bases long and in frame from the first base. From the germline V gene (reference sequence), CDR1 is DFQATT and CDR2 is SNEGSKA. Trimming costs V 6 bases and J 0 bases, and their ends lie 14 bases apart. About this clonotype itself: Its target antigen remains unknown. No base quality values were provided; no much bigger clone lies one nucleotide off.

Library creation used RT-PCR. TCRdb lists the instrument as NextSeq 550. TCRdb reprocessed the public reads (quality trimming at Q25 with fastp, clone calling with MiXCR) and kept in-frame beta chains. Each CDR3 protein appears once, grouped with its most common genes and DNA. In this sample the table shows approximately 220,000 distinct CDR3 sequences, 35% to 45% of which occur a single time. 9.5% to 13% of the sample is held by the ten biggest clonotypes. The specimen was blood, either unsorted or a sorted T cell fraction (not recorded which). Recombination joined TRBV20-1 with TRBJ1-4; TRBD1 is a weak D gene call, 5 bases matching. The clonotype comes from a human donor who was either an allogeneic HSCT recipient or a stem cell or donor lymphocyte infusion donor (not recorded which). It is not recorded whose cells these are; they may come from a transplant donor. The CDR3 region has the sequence CSARDSVATNEKLFF. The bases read TGCAGTGCCCGAGACAGCGTTGCAACTAATGAAAAACTGTTTTTT.